This TCR beta chain was observed in a study of OX40 agonist ivuxolimab in advanced cancers. Germline CDR1 reads SGDLS; CDR2 reads YYNGEE. The CDR3 loop spans 15 amino acids. Between the trimmed V and J ends, which lost 0 bases and 5 bases, there was a span of 12 bases. A note on this clone: Its cognate antigen is unknown.

Study-level points and caveats: Among patients with partial responses at 0.1-3.0 mg/kg, clonal expansion was among the lowest.

Clones were sequenced by immunoSEQ multiplex PCR, and TCRdb holds only the in-frame ones, with some missing. The data show tens of thousands of clones, 60% to 80% seen once. V is TRBV9 and J is TRBJ1-3; a weak D match, TRBD1 (6 bases). The specimen comprised CD4+ or CD8+ T cells sorted from blood, sampled in a trial of the OX40 agonist ivuxolimab. The TCR was taken from an adult with an advanced solid tumor such as melanoma, head and neck, liver or kidney cancer. Written as DNA, the CDR3 is TGTGCCAGCAGCGTAGGCGGGACAACAAGAAACACCATATATTTT. It yields the protein CASSVGGTTRNTIYF.